Listed below are T cell receptor beta chains from one sample, sequenced in a study of cytomegalovirus exposure and HLA in healthy donors. The repertoire was sequenced with immunoSEQ multiplex PCR; TCRdb's copy has only in-frame clones and lacks some. The data hold almost 200,000 clones, with about 82% observed a single time. The sequenced sample consisted of PBMCs. The receptors derive from a woman between 50 and 59 years old in good health and CMV-seronegative. CDR3s include the opening cysteine and the closing phenylalanine or tryptophan. The D gene is left open where the match is weak. Some rows mark clone size as missing; the rest say once, few, many or name a class of expanded clone.

D gene | J gene | V gene | clone size | CDR3 DNA | CDR3 protein
NA | TRBJ2-7 | TRBV4-1 | NA | TGCGCCAGCAGTTGGGAGGAGGGAACCTACGAGCAGTACTTC | CASSWEEGTYEQYF
TRBD1 | TRBJ2-1 | TRBV15 | few | TGTGCCACCAGCAGAGTATTTGACAGGGGGTCCTACAATGAGCAGTTCTTC | CATSRVFDRGSYNEQFF
TRBD2 | TRBJ2-1 | TRBV28 | NA | TGTGCCAGCAGTTTAATTAGCGGGAGGGGCAATGAGCAGTTCTTC | CASSLISGRGNEQFF
TRBD2 | TRBJ2-3 | TRBV5-5 | NA | TGTGCCAGCAGATTCTTCCGGGAGGGCACAGATACGCAGTATTTT | CASRFFREGTDTQYF
TRBD2 | TRBJ2-3 | TRBV7-2 | NA | TGTGCCAGCAGCCTATCCGGACTAGCGGGAGGGCGAGCGCAGTATTTT | CASSLSGLAGGRAQYF
TRBD1 | TRBJ1-2 | TRBV28 | NA | TGTGCCAGCAGTGCCGCCGGGACAGGGGGGAACTATGGCTACACCTTC | CASSAAGTGGNYGYTF
NA | TRBJ1-2 | TRBV28 | NA | TGTGCCAGCAGTGTACGACAGGACTATGGCTACACCTTC | CASSVRQDYGYTF
TRBD2 | TRBJ2-1 | TRBV7-2 | NA | TGTGCCAGCAGCCAGGGACTAGCGGTTTACAATGAGCAGTTCTTC | CASSQGLAVYNEQFF
NA | TRBJ2-5 | TRBV15 | NA | TGTGCCACCAGCGAGACTTACCCCTCGGAGACCCAGTACTTC | CATSETYPSETQYF
NA | TRBJ2-7 | TRBV27 | NA | TGTGCCAGCAGTTTATTTAAGGGGGACGAGCAGTACTTC | CASSLFKGDEQYF
NA | TRBJ1-4 | TRBV21-1 | NA | TGTGCCAGCAGCAGAATTTCAGCCCAGGCAACTAATGAAAAACTGTTTTTT | CASSRISAQATNEKLFF
NA | TRBJ2-7 | TRBV5-1 | NA | TGCGCCAGCAGCTTGGACGTCCGCTACGAGCAGTACTTC | CASSLDVRYEQYF
NA | TRBJ2-3 | TRBV11-1 | NA | TGTGCCAGCAGCTTAGAGGGCGGGGTAAGCACAGATACGCAGTATTTT | CASSLEGGVSTDTQYF
NA | TRBJ1-5 | TRBV7-9 | few | TGTGCCAGCAGCCCATATGGTAGCGGCAATCAGCCCCAGCATTTT | CASSPYGSGNQPQHF
TRBD2 | TRBJ2-1 | TRBV5-6 | NA | TGTGCCAGCAGCTTCAGCACTAGCGGGAGCTGGGGTGAGCAGTTCTTC | CASSFSTSGSWGEQFF
TRBD1 | TRBJ2-7 | TRBV20-1 | NA | TGCAGTGCGACAGGGGGCTACGAGCAGTACTTC | CSATGGYEQYF
NA | TRBJ2-1 | TRBV28 | NA | TGTGCCAGCACCCCCCCCTTTGGCGCGGAGCCCAATGAGCAGTTCTTC | CASTPPFGAEPNEQFF
NA | TRBJ1-1 | TRBV27 | NA | TGTGCCAGCAGGGAGGGGTATGAAGCTTTCTTT | CASREGYEAFF